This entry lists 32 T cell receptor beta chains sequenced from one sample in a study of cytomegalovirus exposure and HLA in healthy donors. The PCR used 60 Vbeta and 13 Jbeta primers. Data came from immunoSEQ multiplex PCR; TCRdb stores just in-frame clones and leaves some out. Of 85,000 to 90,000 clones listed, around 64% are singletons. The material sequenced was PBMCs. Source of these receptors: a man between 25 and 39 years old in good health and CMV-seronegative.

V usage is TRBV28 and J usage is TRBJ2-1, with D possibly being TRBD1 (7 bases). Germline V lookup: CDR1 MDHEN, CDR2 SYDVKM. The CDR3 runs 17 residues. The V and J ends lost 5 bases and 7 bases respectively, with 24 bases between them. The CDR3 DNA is TGTGCCAGCAGTATCCGGGGGCCAACCAAGGGGGCAAATGAGCAGTTCTTC. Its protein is CASSIRGPTKGANEQFF.

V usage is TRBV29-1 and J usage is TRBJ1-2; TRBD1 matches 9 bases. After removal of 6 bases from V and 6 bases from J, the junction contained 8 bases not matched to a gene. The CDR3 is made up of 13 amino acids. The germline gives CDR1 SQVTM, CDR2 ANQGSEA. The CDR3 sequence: CSVRQGEFNGYTF. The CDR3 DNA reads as TGCAGCGTCCGACAGGGGGAGTTCAATGGCTACACCTTC.

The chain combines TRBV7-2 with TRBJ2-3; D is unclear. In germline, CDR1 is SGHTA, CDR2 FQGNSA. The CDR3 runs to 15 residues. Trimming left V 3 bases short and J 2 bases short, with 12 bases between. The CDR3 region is CASSLTGVPTDTQYF. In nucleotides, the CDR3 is TGTGCCAGCAGCTTGACGGGTGTGCCCACAGATACGCAGTATTTT.

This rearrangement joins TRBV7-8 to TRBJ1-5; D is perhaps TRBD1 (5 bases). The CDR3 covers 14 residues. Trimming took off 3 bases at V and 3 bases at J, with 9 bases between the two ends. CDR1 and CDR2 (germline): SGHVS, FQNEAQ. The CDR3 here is CASSLTTVNQPQHF. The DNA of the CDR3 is TGTGCCAGCAGCTTGACGACAGTCAATCAGCCCCAGCATTTT.

DNA for the CDR3: TGCGCCAGCAGTCTTTATGTGACTAGCGGGGTACCCCCTACCTACGAGCAGTACTTC. It translates to CASSLYVTSGVPPTYEQYF. The rearrangement links TRBV10-2 to TRBJ2-7, with 11 bases fitting TRBD2. After removal of 5 bases from V and 2 bases from J, the junction contained 17 bases not matched to a gene. CDR1 is WSHSY, CDR2 SAAADI, per germline. The CDR3 covers 19 residues.

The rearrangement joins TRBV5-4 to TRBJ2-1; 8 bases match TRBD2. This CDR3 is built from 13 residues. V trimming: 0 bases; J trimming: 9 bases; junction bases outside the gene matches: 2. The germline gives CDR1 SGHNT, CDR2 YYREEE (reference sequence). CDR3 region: CASSLGTSCEQFF. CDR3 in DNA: TGTGCCAGCAGCTTGGGGACTAGCTGTGAGCAGTTCTTC.

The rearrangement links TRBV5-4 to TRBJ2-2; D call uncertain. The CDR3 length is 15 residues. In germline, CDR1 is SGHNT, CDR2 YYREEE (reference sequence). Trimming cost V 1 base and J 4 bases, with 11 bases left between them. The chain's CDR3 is CASSLTRILTGELFF. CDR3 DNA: TGTGCCAGCAGCTTGACGCGGATTCTCACCGGGGAGCTGTTTTTT.

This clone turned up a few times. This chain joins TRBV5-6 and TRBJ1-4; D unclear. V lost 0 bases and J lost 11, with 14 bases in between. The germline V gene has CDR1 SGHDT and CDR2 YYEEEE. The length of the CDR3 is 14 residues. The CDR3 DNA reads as TGTGCCAGCAGCTTGGGTAACGACCTCGGGAAACTGTTTTTT. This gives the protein CASSLGNDLGKLFF.

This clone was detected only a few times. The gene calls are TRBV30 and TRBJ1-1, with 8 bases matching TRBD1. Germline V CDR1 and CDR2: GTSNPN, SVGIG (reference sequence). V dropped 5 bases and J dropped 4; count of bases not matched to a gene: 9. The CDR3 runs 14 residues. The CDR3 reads CAWDRTGLGTEAFF. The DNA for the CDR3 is TGTGCCTGGGATAGGACAGGGTTGGGCACTGAAGCTTTCTTT.

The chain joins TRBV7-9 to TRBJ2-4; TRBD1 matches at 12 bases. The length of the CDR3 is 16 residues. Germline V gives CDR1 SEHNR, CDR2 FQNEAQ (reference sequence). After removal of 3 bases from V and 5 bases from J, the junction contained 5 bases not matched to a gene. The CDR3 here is CASSFIRDRGQNIQYF. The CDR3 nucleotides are TGTGCCAGCAGCTTTATCCGGGACAGGGGGCAAAACATTCAGTACTTC.

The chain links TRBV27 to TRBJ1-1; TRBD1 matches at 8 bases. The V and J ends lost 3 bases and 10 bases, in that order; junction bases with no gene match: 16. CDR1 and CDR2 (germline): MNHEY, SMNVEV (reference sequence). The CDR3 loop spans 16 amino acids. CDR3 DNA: TGTGCCAGCAGTTTCCTACCGGGGACAGGAGCGGGGGGAGCTTTCTTT. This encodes CASSFLPGTGAGGAFF.

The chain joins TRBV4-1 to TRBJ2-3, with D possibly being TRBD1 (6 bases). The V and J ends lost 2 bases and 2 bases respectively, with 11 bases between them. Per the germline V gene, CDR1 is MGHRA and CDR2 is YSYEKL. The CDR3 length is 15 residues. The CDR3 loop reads CASSQTGLPTDTQYF. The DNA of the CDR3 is TGCGCCAGCAGCCAAACAGGGCTCCCCACAGATACGCAGTATTTT.

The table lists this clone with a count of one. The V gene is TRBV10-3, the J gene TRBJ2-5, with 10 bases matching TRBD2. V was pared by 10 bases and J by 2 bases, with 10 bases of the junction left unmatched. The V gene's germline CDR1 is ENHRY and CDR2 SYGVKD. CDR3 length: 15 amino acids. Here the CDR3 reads CATQNLAGEQETQYF. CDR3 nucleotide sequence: TGTGCCACCCAGAATCTAGCGGGGGAGCAAGAGACCCAGTACTTC.

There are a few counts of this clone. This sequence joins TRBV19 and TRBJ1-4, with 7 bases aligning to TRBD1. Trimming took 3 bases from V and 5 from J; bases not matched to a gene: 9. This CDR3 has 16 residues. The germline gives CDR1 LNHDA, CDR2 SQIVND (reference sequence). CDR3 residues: CASSIFLGQANEKLFF. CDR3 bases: TGTGCCAGTAGTATCTTCTTAGGACAGGCAAATGAAAAACTGTTTTTT.

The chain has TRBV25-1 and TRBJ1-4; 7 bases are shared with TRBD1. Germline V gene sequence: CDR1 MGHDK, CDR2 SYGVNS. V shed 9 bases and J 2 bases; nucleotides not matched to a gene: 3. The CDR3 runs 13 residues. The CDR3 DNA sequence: TGTGCCAGTCGGACAGGTACTAATGAAAAACTGTTTTTT. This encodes CASRTGTNEKLFF.

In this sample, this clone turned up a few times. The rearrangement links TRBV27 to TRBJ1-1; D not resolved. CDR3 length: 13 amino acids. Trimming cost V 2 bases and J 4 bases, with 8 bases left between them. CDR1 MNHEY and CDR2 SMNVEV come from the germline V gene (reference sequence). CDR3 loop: CASSLSGPTEAFF. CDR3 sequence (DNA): TGTGCCAGCAGTTTAAGCGGTCCCACTGAAGCTTTCTTT.

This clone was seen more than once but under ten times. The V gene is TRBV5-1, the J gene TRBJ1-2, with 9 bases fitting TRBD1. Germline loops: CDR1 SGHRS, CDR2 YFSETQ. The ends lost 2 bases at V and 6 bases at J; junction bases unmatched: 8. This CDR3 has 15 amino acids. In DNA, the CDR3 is TGCGCCAGCAGCTTAATTACAGGGGGCGCGGATGGCTACACCTTC. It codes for CASSLITGGADGYTF. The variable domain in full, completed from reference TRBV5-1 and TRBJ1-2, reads KAGVTQTPRYLIKTRGQQVTLSCSPISGHRSVSWYQQTPGQGLQFLFEYFSETQRNKGNFPGRFSGRQFSNSRSEMNVSTLELGDSALYLCASSLITGGADGYTFGSGTRLTVV.

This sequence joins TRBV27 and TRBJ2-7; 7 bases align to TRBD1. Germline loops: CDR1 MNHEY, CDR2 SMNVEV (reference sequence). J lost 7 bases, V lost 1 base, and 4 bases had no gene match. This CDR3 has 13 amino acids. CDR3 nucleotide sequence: TGTGCCAGCAGTTTATTGAGGACAGGAGAGCAGTACTTC. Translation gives CASSLLRTGEQYF.

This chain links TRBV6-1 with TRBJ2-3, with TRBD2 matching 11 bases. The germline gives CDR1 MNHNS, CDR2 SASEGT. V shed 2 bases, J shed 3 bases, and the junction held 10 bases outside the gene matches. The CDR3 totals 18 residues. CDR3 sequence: CASSELAGGPSGTDTQYF. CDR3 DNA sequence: TGTGCCAGCAGTGAACTAGCGGGGGGCCCCTCGGGGACAGATACGCAGTATTTT.

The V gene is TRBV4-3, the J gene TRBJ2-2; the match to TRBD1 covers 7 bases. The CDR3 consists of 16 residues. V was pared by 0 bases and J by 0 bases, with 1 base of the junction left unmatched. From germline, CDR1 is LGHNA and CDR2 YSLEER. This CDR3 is CASSQDGTANTGELFF. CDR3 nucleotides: TGCGCCAGCAGCCAAGACGGGACAGCGAACACCGGGGAGCTGTTTTTT.

The CDR3 nucleotides are TGTGCCAGCAGCTTATCGGCGGGCTCCTACGAGCAGTACTTC. Translated, it gives CASSLSAGSYEQYF. The chain links TRBV7-2 to TRBJ2-7, with D possibly matching TRBD2 (5 bases). The length of the CDR3 is 14 residues. Germline-derived CDR1 and CDR2 are SGHTA and FQGNSA. With 2 bases removed from V and 0 bases from J, the gap between germline ends came to 8 bases.

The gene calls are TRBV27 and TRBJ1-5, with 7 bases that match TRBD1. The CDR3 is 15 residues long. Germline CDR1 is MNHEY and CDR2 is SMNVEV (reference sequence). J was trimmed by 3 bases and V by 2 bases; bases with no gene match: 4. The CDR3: CASSLGRGDNQPQHF. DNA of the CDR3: TGTGCCAGCAGTTTAGGCAGGGGGGACAATCAGCCCCAGCATTTT.

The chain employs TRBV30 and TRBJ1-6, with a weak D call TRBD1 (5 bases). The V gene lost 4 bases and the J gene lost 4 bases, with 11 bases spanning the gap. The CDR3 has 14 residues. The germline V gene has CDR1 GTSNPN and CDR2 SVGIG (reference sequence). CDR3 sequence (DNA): TGTGCCTGGAAAACGGGGGGATATAATTCACCCCTCCACTTT. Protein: CAWKTGGYNSPLHF. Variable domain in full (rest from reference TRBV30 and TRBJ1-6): SQTIHQWPATLVQPVGSPLSLECTVEGTSNPNLYWYRQAAGRGLQLLFYSVGIGQISSEVPQNLSASRPQDRQFILSSKKLLLSDSGFYLCAWKTGGYNSPLHFGNGTRLTVT.

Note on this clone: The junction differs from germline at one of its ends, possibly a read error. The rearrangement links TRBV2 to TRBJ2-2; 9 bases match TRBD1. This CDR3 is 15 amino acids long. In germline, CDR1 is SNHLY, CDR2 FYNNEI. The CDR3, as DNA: TGTGCCAGCCACGCCGGGACAGGGAACCCCGGGGAGCTGTTTTTT. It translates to CASHAGTGNPGELFF.

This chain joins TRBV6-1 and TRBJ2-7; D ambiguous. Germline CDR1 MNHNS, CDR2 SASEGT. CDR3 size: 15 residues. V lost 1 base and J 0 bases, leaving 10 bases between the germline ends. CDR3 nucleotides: TGTGCCAGCAGTGAAGAAACAGCCGGCTCCTACGAGCAGTACTTC. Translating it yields CASSEETAGSYEQYF.

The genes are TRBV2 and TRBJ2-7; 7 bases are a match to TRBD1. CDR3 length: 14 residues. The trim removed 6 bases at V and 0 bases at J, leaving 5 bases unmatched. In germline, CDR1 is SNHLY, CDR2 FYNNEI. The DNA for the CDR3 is TGTGCCAGCAGGGGGACAGCATACTCCTACGAGCAGTACTTC. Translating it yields CASRGTAYSYEQYF.

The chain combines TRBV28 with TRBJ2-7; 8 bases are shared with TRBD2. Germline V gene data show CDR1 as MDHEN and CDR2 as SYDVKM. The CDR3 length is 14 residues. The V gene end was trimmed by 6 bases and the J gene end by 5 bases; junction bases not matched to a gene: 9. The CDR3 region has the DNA TGTGCCAGCAGCCCCAGCGGGAGTTTCGACGAGCAGTACTTC. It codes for CASSPSGSFDEQYF.

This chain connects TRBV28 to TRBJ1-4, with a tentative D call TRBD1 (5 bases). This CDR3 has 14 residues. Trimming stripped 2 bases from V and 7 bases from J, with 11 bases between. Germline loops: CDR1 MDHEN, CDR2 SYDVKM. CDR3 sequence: CASSLRRGGEKLFF. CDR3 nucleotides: TGTGCCAGCAGTTTACGGCGGGGGGGTGAAAAACTGTTTTTT. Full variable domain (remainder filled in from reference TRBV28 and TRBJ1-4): DVKVTQSSRYLVKRTGEKVFLECVQDMDHENMFWYRQDPGLGLRLIYFSYDVKMKEKGDIPEGYSVSREKKERFSLILESASTNQTSMYLCASSLRRGGEKLFFGSGTQLSVL.

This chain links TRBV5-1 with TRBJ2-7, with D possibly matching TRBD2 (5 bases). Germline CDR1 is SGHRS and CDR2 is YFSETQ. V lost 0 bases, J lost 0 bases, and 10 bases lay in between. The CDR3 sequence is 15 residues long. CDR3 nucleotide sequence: TGCGCCAGCAGCTTGGGGTTGGGGAGCTCCTACGAGCAGTACTTC. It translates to CASSLGLGSSYEQYF.

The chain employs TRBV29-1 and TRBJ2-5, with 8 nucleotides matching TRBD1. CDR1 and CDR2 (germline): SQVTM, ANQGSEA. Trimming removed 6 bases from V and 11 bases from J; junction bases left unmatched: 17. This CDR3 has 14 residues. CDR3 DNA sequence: TGCAGCGTAGAGAGGACAGGGTGGACGCGAGAGCAGTACTTC. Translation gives CSVERTGWTREQYF.

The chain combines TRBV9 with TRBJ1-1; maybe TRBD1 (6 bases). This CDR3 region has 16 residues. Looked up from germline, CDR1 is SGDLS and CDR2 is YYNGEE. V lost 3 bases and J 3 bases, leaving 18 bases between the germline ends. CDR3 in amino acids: CASSGRGGRRDTEAFF. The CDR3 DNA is TGTGCCAGCAGCGGAAGGGGGGGTAGGCGTGACACTGAAGCTTTCTTT.

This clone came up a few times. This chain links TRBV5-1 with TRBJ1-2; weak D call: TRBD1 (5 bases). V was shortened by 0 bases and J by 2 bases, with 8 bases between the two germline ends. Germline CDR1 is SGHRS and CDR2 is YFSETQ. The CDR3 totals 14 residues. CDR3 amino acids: CASSLAPGNYGYTF. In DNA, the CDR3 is TGCGCCAGCAGCTTGGCCCCAGGGAACTATGGCTACACCTTC.